The 10 T cell receptor beta chains listed next were all sequenced from one sample in a study of blood T cell repertoires in COVID-19 (TCRdb year 2020). To prepare the library, the immunoSEQ multiplex PCR assay was applied. As stored in TCRdb, this immuneACCESS dataset retains in-frame rearrangements with V and J assigned. A fraction of the clones does not appear; measured against another copy, unresolved V genes explain less than half of the discrepancy, and the remainder lacks a known reason. Across this sample there are approximately 200,000 clones, with about 82% seen only once. The ten most abundant clones make up roughly 9.1% of the sample. The specimen was PBMCs or T cells enriched from blood (not recorded which). The receptors were sampled from a woman between 25 and 40 years old who had recovered from COVID-19.

V is TRBV28 and J is TRBJ2-1, with TRBD2 as a possible D gene (7 bases). The CDR3 consists of 12 residues. Per germline, CDR1 MDHEN and CDR2 SYDVKM. Deletions cut 1 base from V and 12 bases from J, with 10 bases between. The CDR3 reads CASSLSGGMQFF. In DNA, the CDR3 is TGTGCCAGCAGTTTATCGGGGGGCATGCAGTTCTTC. Drawing the rest from reference TRBV28 and TRBJ2-1, the complete variable domain is DVKVTQSSRYLVKRTGEKVFLECVQDMDHENMFWYRQDPGLGLRLIYFSYDVKMKEKGDIPEGYSVSREKKERFSLILESASTNQTSMYLCASSLSGGMQFFGPGTRLTVL.

This chain's CDR3 is CASSWDRAGNTIYF. Here the CDR3 DNA reads TGCGCCAGCAGCTGGGACAGGGCTGGAAACACCATATATTTT. The chain links TRBV5-1 to TRBJ1-3; 9 bases align to TRBD1. The V gene end was trimmed by 3 bases and the J gene end by 2 bases; junction bases not matched to a gene: 0. The length of the CDR3 is 14 residues. The germline CDR1 and CDR2 sequences are SGHRS and YFSETQ.

This clone was picked up a small number of times. The chain employs TRBV10-3 and TRBJ2-7; possibly TRBD1 for D (5 bases). The V end was cut by 9 bases, the J end by 6 bases, with 12 bases between. Germline lookup yields CDR1 ENHRY and CDR2 SYGVKD. The CDR3 spans 11 residues. The CDR3 reads CAMGREGEQYF. The CDR3 DNA is TGTGCCATGGGCAGGGAAGGCGAGCAGTACTTC.

The rearrangement links TRBV2 to TRBJ2-3; 10 bases match TRBD2. With V trimmed by 1 base and J by 2 bases, 9 bases remained unmatched. The CDR3 is made up of 18 amino acids. Per the germline V gene, CDR1 is SNHLY and CDR2 is FYNNEI. CDR3 DNA: TGTGCCAGCAGTGAAGGACTAGCGGGTGGGTACAACACAGATACGCAGTATTTT. Its protein product is CASSEGLAGGYNTDTQYF.

This clone was recorded once. The CDR3 loop reads CRALGSGGTEAFF. CDR3 sequence (DNA): TGCAGGGCGTTGGGTTCCGGGGGCACTGAAGCTTTCTTT. This chain uses TRBV29-1 with TRBJ1-1, with D perhaps matching TRBD1 (5 bases). The CDR3 runs to 13 residues. The germline CDR1 and CDR2 sequences are SQVTM and ANQGSEA.

The chain has TRBV5-8 and TRBJ2-1; the match to TRBD1 covers 7 bases. With V trimmed by 5 bases and J by 8 bases, 7 bases remained unmatched. CDR1 and CDR2 (germline): SGHTS, YDEGEE. The CDR3 runs to 13 residues. CDR3 protein: CASRTQGSHEQFF. The CDR3 DNA follows: TGTGCCAGCAGAACACAGGGGAGCCATGAGCAGTTCTTC. Supplemented by reference TRBV5-8 and TRBJ2-1, the full variable domain reads EAGVTQSPTHLIKTRGQQATLRCSPISGHTSVYWYQQALGLGLQFLLWYDEGEERNRGNFPPRFSGRQFPNYSSELNVNALELEDSALYLCASRTQGSHEQFFGPGTRLTVL.

The chain recombines TRBV2 with TRBJ2-7; 7 bases map to TRBD1. CDR1 and CDR2 (germline): SNHLY, FYNNEI. This CDR3 comprises 12 residues. Trimming cost V 6 bases and J 3 bases; bases outside gene matches: 2. The DNA for the CDR3 is TGTGCCAGCAGGGGGGACAGCTACGAGCAGTACTTC. Its protein product is CASRGDSYEQYF.

The chain joins TRBV6-5 to TRBJ1-2; 7 nucleotides match TRBD1. This CDR3 region has 15 residues. Losses at the gene ends were 6 bases for V and 9 bases for J; bases not matched to a gene: 16. Germline assignment: CDR1 MNHEY and CDR2 SVGAGI. The CDR3 coding sequence is TGTGCCAGCAGCTACCGGGACAGCCGCCACCGCCGCTACACCTTC. Protein sequence: CASSYRDSRHRRYTF.

This clone was recorded once. The J gene is TRBJ2-5, the V gene TRBV29-1; no reliable D call. Germline assignment: CDR1 SQVTM and CDR2 ANQGSEA. The CDR3 covers 17 residues. V was trimmed by 5 bases and J by 1 base, leaving 23 bases between them. The CDR3 coding sequence is TGCAGCGTTCCCCCGACTGCGTCGCCTAGTTCCCAAGAGACCCAGTACTTC. Translation gives CSVPPTASPSSQETQYF.

This clone was seen only once. The rearrangement uses TRBV6-1 and TRBJ1-5, with unresolved D. V dropped 3 bases and J dropped 2 bases, with 8 bases sitting between them. This CDR3 comprises 14 residues. Germline V CDR1 and CDR2: MNHNS, SASEGT. The CDR3 reads CASSDTRGNQPQHF. The DNA of the CDR3 is TGTGCCAGCAGTGATACGCGTGGCAATCAGCCCCAGCATTTT.